This TCR beta chain was retrieved from a study of shared clonotypes between healthy human individuals. The CDR3 runs to 14 residues. Per germline, CDR1 MNHNS and CDR2 SASEGT. The V gene lost 6 bases and the J gene lost 8 bases, with 19 bases spanning the gap. Deep was the level at which the assay was run. Profiled with immunoSEQ multiplex PCR; TCRdb holds only in-frame clones, not every one. This sample has 550,000 to 850,000 clones, with over 65% found just once. The sample consisted of memory CD4+ T cells sorted from blood. The subset here: CD45RA-negative fraction. The rearrangement links TRBV6-1 to TRBJ1-1, with a weak D call TRBD1 (6 bases). The origin of this receptor is a woman in her thirties in good health. DNA for the CDR3: TGTGCCAGCAGACACGACAGGTATGGCCTGGAAGCTTTCTTT. Its translation: CASRHDRYGLEAFF.